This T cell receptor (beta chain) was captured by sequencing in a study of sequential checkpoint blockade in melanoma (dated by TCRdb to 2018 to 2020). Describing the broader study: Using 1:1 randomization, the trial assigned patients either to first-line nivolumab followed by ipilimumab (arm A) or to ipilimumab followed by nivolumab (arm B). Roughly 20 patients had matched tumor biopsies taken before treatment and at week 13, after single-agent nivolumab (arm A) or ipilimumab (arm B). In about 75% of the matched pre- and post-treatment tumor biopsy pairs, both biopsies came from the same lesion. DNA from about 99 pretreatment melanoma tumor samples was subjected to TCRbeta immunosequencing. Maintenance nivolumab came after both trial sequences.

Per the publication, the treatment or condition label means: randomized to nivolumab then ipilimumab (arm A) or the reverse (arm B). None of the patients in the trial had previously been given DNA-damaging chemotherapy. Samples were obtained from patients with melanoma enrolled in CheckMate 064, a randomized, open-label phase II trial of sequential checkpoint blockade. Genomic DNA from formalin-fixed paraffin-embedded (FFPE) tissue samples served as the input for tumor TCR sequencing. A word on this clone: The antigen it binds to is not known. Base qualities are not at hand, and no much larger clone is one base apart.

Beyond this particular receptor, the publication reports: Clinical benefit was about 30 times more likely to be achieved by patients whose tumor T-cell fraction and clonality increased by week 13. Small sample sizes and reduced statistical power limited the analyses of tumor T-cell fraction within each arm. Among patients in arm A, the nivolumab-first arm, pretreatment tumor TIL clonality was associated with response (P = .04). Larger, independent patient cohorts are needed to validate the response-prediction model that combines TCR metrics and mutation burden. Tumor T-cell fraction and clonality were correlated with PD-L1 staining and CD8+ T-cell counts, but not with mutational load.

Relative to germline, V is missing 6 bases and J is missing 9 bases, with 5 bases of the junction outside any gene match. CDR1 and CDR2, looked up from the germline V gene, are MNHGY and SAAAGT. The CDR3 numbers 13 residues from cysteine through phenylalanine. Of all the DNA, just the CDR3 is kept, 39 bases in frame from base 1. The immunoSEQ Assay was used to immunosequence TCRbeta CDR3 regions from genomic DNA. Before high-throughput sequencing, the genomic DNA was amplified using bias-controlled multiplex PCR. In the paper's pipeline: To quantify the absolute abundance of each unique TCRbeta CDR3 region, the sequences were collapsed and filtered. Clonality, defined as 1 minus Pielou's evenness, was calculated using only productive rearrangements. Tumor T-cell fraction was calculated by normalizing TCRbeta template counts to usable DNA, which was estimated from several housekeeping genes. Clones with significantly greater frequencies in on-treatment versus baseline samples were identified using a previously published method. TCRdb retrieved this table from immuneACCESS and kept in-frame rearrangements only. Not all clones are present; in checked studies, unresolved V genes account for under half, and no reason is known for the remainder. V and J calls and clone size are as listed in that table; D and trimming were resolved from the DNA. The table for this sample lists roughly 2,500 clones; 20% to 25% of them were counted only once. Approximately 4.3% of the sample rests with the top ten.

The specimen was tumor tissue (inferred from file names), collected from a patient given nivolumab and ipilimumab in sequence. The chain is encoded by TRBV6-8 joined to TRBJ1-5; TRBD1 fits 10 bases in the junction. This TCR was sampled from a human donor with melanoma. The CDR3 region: CASSGTGVWPQHF. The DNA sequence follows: TGTGCCAGCAGCGGGACAGGGGTGTGGCCCCAGCATTTT.